This passage covers 30 T cell receptor beta chains from one sample sequenced in a study of blood T cell repertoires in COVID-19. Repertoires were generated with immunoSEQ multiplex PCR, while TCRdb's copy carries only in-frame clones and drops some. This table has 200,000 or so clones, more than 70% appearing once. The source material was peripheral blood. The receptors shown here come from a woman in her thirties or forties who had recovered from COVID-19.

This chain uses TRBV25-1 with TRBJ1-2, with TRBD1 as a possible D gene (5 bases). V was cut by 6 bases and J by 0 bases, with 11 bases left in between. This CDR3 contains 14 residues. Germline V lookup: CDR1 MGHDK, CDR2 SYGVNS. CDR3 bases: TGTGCCAGCAGGGCTTCGGGGGCTAACTATGGCTACACCTTC. Residues: CASRASGANYGYTF.

The J gene is TRBJ2-7, the V gene TRBV28; 10 nucleotides match TRBD2. CDR1 MDHEN and CDR2 SYDVKM come from the germline V gene. Trimming removed 11 bases from V and 3 bases from J; junction bases left unmatched: 4. The CDR3 has 12 residues. CDR3 region: CAASGSRYEQYF. The DNA of the CDR3 is TGTGCCGCTAGCGGGAGTCGCTACGAGCAGTACTTC. Full variable domain (outside the CDR3, taken from reference TRBV28 and TRBJ2-7): DVKVTQSSRYLVKRTGEKVFLECVQDMDHENMFWYRQDPGLGLRLIYFSYDVKMKEKGDIPEGYSVSREKKERFSLILESASTNQTSMYLCAASGSRYEQYFGPGTRLTVT.

The V and J genes are TRBV5-1 and TRBJ2-6, with 7 bases that match TRBD1. CDR3 length: 17 residues. Looked up from germline, CDR1 is SGHRS and CDR2 is YFSETQ. The V segment lost 0 bases and the J segment 0 bases; nucleotides outside the gene matches: 3. In nucleotides, the CDR3 is TGCGCCAGCAGCTTGGGAGGGACAGACTCTGGGGCCAACGTCCTGACTTTC. As protein: CASSLGGTDSGANVLTF. Drawing the rest from reference TRBV5-1 and TRBJ2-6, the complete variable domain is KAGVTQTPRYLIKTRGQQVTLSCSPISGHRSVSWYQQTPGQGLQFLFEYFSETQRNKGNFPGRFSGRQFSNSRSEMNVSTLELGDSALYLCASSLGGTDSGANVLTFGAGSRLTVL.

The chain couples TRBV27 to TRBJ1-2, with D uncertain. Trimming cost V 6 bases and J 6 bases, with 14 bases left between them. The CDR3 sequence is 13 residues long. The germline V gene encodes CDR1 MNHEY and CDR2 SMNVEV (reference sequence). The CDR3 DNA reads TGTGCCAGCAGGGGCCCCGTTGTGAATGGCTACACCTTC. It is translated as CASRGPVVNGYTF.

This chain joins TRBV27 and TRBJ2-1, with TRBD1 as a possible D gene (6 bases). V was pared by 2 bases and J by 5 bases, with 16 bases between. CDR1 is MNHEY, CDR2 SMNVEV, per germline (reference sequence). This CDR3 has 16 amino acids. CDR3 amino acids: CASSLRRQARNNEQFF. The CDR3 DNA reads as TGTGCCAGCAGTTTAAGAAGACAGGCTAGAAACAATGAGCAGTTCTTC.

The CDR3 is CASNDSGSFNEQFF. For the CDR3, the DNA is TGTGCCAGCAATGACAGCGGGAGCTTCAATGAGCAGTTCTTC. The chain couples TRBV2 to TRBJ2-1, with 8 bases that match TRBD2. The CDR3 is 14 amino acids. Germline V gene sequence: CDR1 SNHLY, CDR2 FYNNEI. The J segment lost 6 bases and the V segment lost 7 bases, leaving 8 bases of the junction unmatched.

The chain links TRBV6-1 to TRBJ2-3; 10 bases line up with TRBD1. Germline lookup yields CDR1 MNHNS and CDR2 SASEGT. There are 17 residues in the CDR3. The ends lost 4 bases at V and 4 bases at J; junction bases unmatched: 11. The CDR3, as DNA: TGTGCCAGCAGTGCCACTCCGGGACAGGGGCTCCCAGATACGCAGTATTTT. As protein: CASSATPGQGLPDTQYF.

The rearrangement uses TRBV9 and TRBJ2-2; no definite D call. Per the germline V gene, CDR1 is SGDLS and CDR2 is YYNGEE. The length of the CDR3 is 15 residues. V was shortened by 4 bases and J by 6 bases, with 16 bases between the two germline ends. CDR3: CASSNRWSGAGELFF. In nucleotides, the CDR3 is TGTGCCAGCAGCAATCGTTGGAGTGGCGCCGGGGAGCTGTTTTTT.

V and J are TRBV30 and TRBJ2-2, with 8 bases fitting TRBD2. The CDR3 runs 15 residues. The germline V gene has CDR1 GTSNPN and CDR2 SVGIG (reference sequence). V shed 4 bases and J 0 bases; nucleotides not matched to a gene: 4. CDR3 coding DNA: TGTGCCTGGAAGCGGGGGTTCGCGAACACCGGGGAGCTGTTTTTT. Protein: CAWKRGFANTGELFF.

This chain links TRBV5-1 with TRBJ2-1; D possibly corresponds to TRBD1 (5 bases). The CDR3 covers 13 residues. The V end lost 5 bases, the J end lost 7 bases, and 13 bases lay between the germline ends. Germline V gives CDR1 SGHRS, CDR2 YFSETQ. This chain's CDR3 is CASRSGSWNEQFF. CDR3 bases: TGCGCCAGCAGGTCAGGGTCATGGAATGAGCAGTTCTTC.

Worth noting for this clone: The same CDR3 is also encoded by other DNA sequences in this sample. The rearrangement uses TRBV3-1 (or the pseudogene TRBV3-2) and TRBJ1-2; D remains ambiguous. Trimming pared 3 bases from V and 4 bases from J, leaving 9 bases between. The length of the CDR3 is 13 residues. Germline V lookup: CDR1 LGHDT, CDR2 YNNKEL (reference sequence). The CDR3 loop reads CASSQEGGYGYTF. CDR3 DNA: TGTGCCAGCAGCCAGGAGGGAGGCTATGGCTACACCTTC.

A remark on this clone: This sample also contains other DNA sequences that code for the same CDR3. The V gene is TRBV7-9, the J gene TRBJ1-3; 10 nucleotides match TRBD1. Unmatched junction bases numbered 0, after V lost 3 bases and J lost 7 bases. This CDR3 is built from 13 residues. Germline CDR1 is SEHNR and CDR2 is FQNEAQ (reference sequence). The DNA of the CDR3 is TGTGCCAGCAGCTTGGGACAGGGGAACACCATATATTTT. Residues: CASSLGQGNTIYF.

This clone was counted only a few times. The chain has TRBV5-1 and TRBJ1-1, with D unclear. This CDR3 comprises 16 residues. Deletions cut 2 bases from V and 5 bases from J, with 19 bases between. The germline V gene encodes CDR1 SGHRS and CDR2 YFSETQ. The DNA of the CDR3 is TGCGCCAGCAGCTTCCGTACCAACGCCCCGGGAACTGAAGCTTTCTTT. Translating it yields CASSFRTNAPGTEAFF.

The chain joins TRBV30 to TRBJ2-1; 10 positions agree with TRBD1. The V and J ends lost 5 bases and 4 bases, in that order; junction bases with no gene match: 2. This CDR3 comprises 13 residues. From germline, CDR1 is GTSNPN and CDR2 SVGIG (reference sequence). The chain's CDR3 is CAWDRGPYNEQFF. Here the CDR3 DNA reads TGTGCCTGGGACAGGGGGCCTTACAATGAGCAGTTCTTC.

The rearrangement joins TRBV18 to TRBJ1-6; D call uncertain. Trimming removed 0 bases from V and 7 bases from J, with 13 bases in between. CDR3 length: 16 residues. Germline-derived CDR1 and CDR2 are KGHSH and LQKENI. In DNA, the CDR3 is TGTGCCAGCTCACCACCTCACCAGACTGAAAATTCACCCCTCCACTTT. Its translation is CASSPPHQTENSPLHF.

This chain links TRBV7-2 with TRBJ1-2; no reliable D call. V was cut by 3 bases and J by 3 bases, with 11 bases left in between. The CDR3 runs to 14 residues. Germline values: CDR1 SGHTA, CDR2 FQGNSA. The CDR3 region is CASSLLLSDYGYTF. The CDR3 bases are TGTGCCAGCAGCTTGCTCCTCAGTGACTATGGCTACACCTTC. The full variable domain, with the rest looked up from reference TRBV7-2 and TRBJ1-2, is GAGVSQSPSNKVTEKGKDVELRCDPISGHTALYWYRQSLGQGLEFLIYFQGNSAPDKSGLPSDRFSAERTGGSVSTLTIQRTQQEDSAVYLCASSLLLSDYGYTFGSGTRLTVV.

The V call is TRBV6-5, the J call TRBJ2-1; D may be TRBD2 (5 bases). CDR3 length: 15 amino acids. Germline V gives CDR1 MNHEY, CDR2 SVGAGI. With 5 bases removed from V and 7 bases from J, the gap between germline ends came to 18 bases. CDR3 sequence: CASSLRGMSINEQFF. The CDR3, as DNA: TGTGCCAGCAGTCTTCGAGGGATGTCGATAAATGAGCAGTTCTTC.

The chain has TRBV11-2 and TRBJ2-5; TRBD1 is a possible D gene (6 bases). In germline, CDR1 is SGHAT, CDR2 FQNNGV. V lost 4 bases, J lost 5 bases, and 11 bases lay in between. This CDR3 region has 13 residues. CDR3 nucleotide sequence: TGTGCCAGCAGCTCAACAGGGTCGGAGACCCAGTACTTC. As protein: CASSSTGSETQYF.

This sequence joins TRBV12-3 or TRBV12-4 and TRBJ2-7; the match to TRBD2 covers 9 bases. V shed 6 bases and J 0 bases; nucleotides not matched to a gene: 0. There are 13 residues in the CDR3. In nucleotides, the CDR3 is TGTGCCAGCAGACTAGCGGGCTCCTACGAGCAGTACTTC. Translated, it gives CASRLAGSYEQYF.

The genes are TRBV30 and TRBJ2-1; TRBD2 agrees at 12 bases. Germline assignment: CDR1 GTSNPN and CDR2 SVGIG (reference sequence). After removal of 0 bases from V and 4 bases from J, the junction contained 13 bases not matched to a gene. This CDR3 has 19 amino acids. CDR3 nucleotides: TGTGCCTGGAGTGTACCCCACGGACTAGCGGGAAGGGGTTACAATGAGCAGTTCTTC. This codes for CAWSVPHGLAGRGYNEQFF.

This clone has just one count. The gene calls are TRBV19 and TRBJ2-2; 9 bases match TRBD1. This CDR3 comprises 16 residues. Germline V CDR1 and CDR2: LNHDA, SQIVND (reference sequence). Unmatched junction bases numbered 9, after V lost 3 bases and J lost 7 bases. The CDR3 sequence: CASSMPGTGSVGELFF. The CDR3 DNA sequence: TGTGCCAGTAGTATGCCCGGGACAGGGTCGGTCGGGGAGCTGTTTTTT.

This clone occurred many times. The chain is built from TRBV20-1 and TRBJ2-1; TRBD1 might be the D (6 bases). V lost 3 bases and J 10 bases, leaving 10 bases between the germline ends. Germline V gene data show CDR1 as DFQATT and CDR2 as SNEGSKA (reference sequence). This CDR3 spans 11 amino acids. The DNA for the CDR3 is TGCAGTGCTAGTAGCAGGGGAGAGCAGTTCTTC. Residues: CSASSRGEQFF.

The V gene is TRBV3-1 (or the pseudogene TRBV3-2), the J gene TRBJ2-7; D unclear. V lost 2 bases to trimming and J lost 1 base, with 12 bases between them. The CDR3 totals 15 residues. Germline V gene data show CDR1 as LGHDT and CDR2 as YNNKEL (reference sequence). The CDR3 is CASSQTDLISYEQYF. The CDR3 DNA follows: TGTGCCAGCAGCCAAACTGATTTGATTTCCTACGAGCAGTACTTC.

This clone showed up just once. Here the CDR3 reads CASSPVGGSSYNEQFF. In DNA, the CDR3 is TGTGCCAGCAGCCCCGTGGGGGGGAGCTCCTACAATGAGCAGTTCTTC. The chain couples TRBV11-2 to TRBJ2-1; 7 nucleotides align to TRBD2. V shed 5 bases, J shed 0 bases, and the junction held 7 bases outside the gene matches. The CDR3 covers 16 residues. Germline lookup yields CDR1 SGHAT and CDR2 FQNNGV.

The V and J genes are TRBV6-2 or TRBV6-3 and TRBJ2-3; the match to TRBD1 covers 9 bases. Trimming cost V 6 bases and J 1 base; bases outside gene matches: 5. The V gene's germline CDR1 is MNHEY and CDR2 SVGEGT. The CDR3 runs to 15 residues. Here the CDR3 reads CASSLTGGGTDTQYF. Here the CDR3 DNA reads TGTGCCAGCAGCCTGACAGGGGGAGGCACAGATACGCAGTATTTT.

V is TRBV30 and J is TRBJ2-2; D possibly corresponds to TRBD2 (6 bases). The CDR3 is 13 residues long. V lost 5 bases, J lost 6 bases, and 13 bases lay in between. The V gene's germline CDR1 is GTSNPN and CDR2 SVGIG (reference sequence). CDR3 in DNA: TGTGCCTGGGGAAGGAGGGCCGCCGGGGAGCTGTTTTTT. It is translated as CAWGRRAAGELFF.

The chain links TRBV4-2 to TRBJ1-1; the D is unclear. Germline CDR1 is LGHNA and CDR2 is YNFKEQ. This CDR3 spans 14 amino acids. V was trimmed by 1 base and J by 2 bases, leaving 8 bases between them. This CDR3 reads CASSQVSVNTEAFF. CDR3 DNA: TGTGCCAGCAGCCAAGTGTCTGTCAACACTGAAGCTTTCTTT.

The chain combines TRBV7-2 with TRBJ1-2; 7 bases are shared with TRBD1. The trim removed 0 bases at V and 5 bases at J, leaving 12 bases unmatched. The CDR3 loop spans 17 amino acids. Germline loops: CDR1 SGHTA, CDR2 FQGNSA. CDR3 sequence reads: CASSLAVGRDSLYGYTF. The CDR3 coding sequence is TGTGCCAGCAGCTTAGCGGTAGGACGGGACAGCCTATATGGCTACACCTTC.

This clone has a single count. This chain connects TRBV6-5 to TRBJ2-7; possibly TRBD2 for D (6 bases). V lost 0 bases and J 7 bases, leaving 7 bases between the germline ends. Germline lookup yields CDR1 MNHEY and CDR2 SVGAGI. The CDR3 runs to 12 residues. The CDR3 DNA reads TGTGCCAGCAGTTACTCGGGGGGTGAGCAGTACTTC. As protein: CASSYSGGEQYF.

The chain uses TRBV7-8 and TRBJ1-1, with TRBD1 identical over 8 bases. Germline CDR1 SGHVS, CDR2 FQNEAQ. The CDR3 runs to 15 residues. J was trimmed by 4 bases and V by 1 base; bases with no gene match: 5. Written as DNA, the CDR3 is TGTGCCAGCAGCTTAGGGACAGGGACGGGCACTGAAGCTTTCTTT. It is translated as CASSLGTGTGTEAFF. Together with reference TRBV7-8 and TRBJ1-1, the CDR3 gives the full variable domain: GAGVSQSPRYKVAKRGQDVALRCDPISGHVSLFWYQQALGQGPEFLTYFQNEAQLDKSGLPSDRFFAERPEGSVSTLKIQRTQQEDSAVYLCASSLGTGTGTEAFFGQGTRLTVV.